Below, 22 T cell receptor beta chains from the same sample are listed, as sequenced in a study of OX40 agonist ivuxolimab in advanced cancers. Repertoires were generated with immunoSEQ multiplex PCR, while TCRdb's copy carries only in-frame clones and drops some. The sample contains about 60,000 clones, roughly 84% of which appear only once. The sequencing used CD4+ or CD8+ T cells sorted from blood, collected in a trial of the OX40 agonist ivuxolimab. The receptors shown here come from an adult with an advanced solid tumor such as melanoma, head and neck, liver or kidney cancer.

This clone is a singleton in its sample. The chain combines TRBV6-5 with TRBJ1-1; D unresolved. CDR3 size: 15 residues. The V end lost 0 bases, the J end lost 4 bases, and 12 bases lay between the germline ends. Germline lookup yields CDR1 MNHEY and CDR2 SVGAGI. The CDR3 sequence is CASSYSRRAGTEAFF. The CDR3 DNA reads TGTGCCAGCAGTTACTCGCGTCGGGCGGGCACTGAAGCTTTCTTT.

The chain employs TRBV4-3 and TRBJ1-3, with a weak D call TRBD1 (5 bases). Trimming took off 2 bases at V and 2 bases at J, with 13 bases between the two ends. From germline, CDR1 is LGHNA and CDR2 YSLEER. This CDR3 contains 16 residues. The CDR3: CASSQTAGFPGNTIYF. CDR3 DNA sequence: TGCGCCAGCAGCCAAACAGCAGGGTTCCCTGGAAACACCATATATTTT.

V is TRBV19 and J is TRBJ1-1; tentative D call: TRBD1 (6 bases). The V and J ends lost 3 bases and 1 base respectively, with 9 bases between them. Germline V gene lookup returns CDR1 LNHDA and CDR2 SQIVND (reference sequence). The CDR3 has 14 residues. The CDR3 nucleotides read TGTGCCAGTAGTATTCAGGGGTCGAACACTGAAGCTTTCTTT. Translated, it gives CASSIQGSNTEAFF.

The rearrangement links TRBV7-2 to TRBJ2-2; 9 bases line up with TRBD2. V gave up 2 bases and J gave up 3 bases; unmatched junction bases: 4. The germline V gene encodes CDR1 SGHTA and CDR2 FQGNSA. The CDR3 sequence is 16 residues long. The CDR3 nucleotides read TGTGCCAGCAGCTTATCTAGCGGGGTTTACACCGGGGAGCTGTTTTTT. This sequence encodes CASSLSSGVYTGELFF.

This clone occurred once. This chain joins TRBV5-1 and TRBJ1-2; 7 bases line up with TRBD1. The CDR3 is 14 residues long. V trimming: 0 bases; J trimming: 6 bases; junction bases outside the gene matches: 5. Germline-derived CDR1 and CDR2 are SGHRS and YFSETQ. CDR3 protein: CASSLGQGSDGYTF. In nucleotides, the CDR3 is TGCGCCAGCAGCTTGGGACAGGGAAGTGATGGCTACACCTTC.

The V gene is TRBV7-6, the J gene TRBJ1-6; no reliable D call. V lost 2 bases, J lost 7 bases, and 3 bases lay in between. The V gene's germline CDR1 is SGHVS and CDR2 FNYEAQ. The CDR3 sequence is 12 residues long. This CDR3 is CASSLTNSPLHF. CDR3 in DNA: TGTGCCAGCAGCTTAACAAATTCACCCCTCCACTTT.

V gene TRBV28 combines with J gene TRBJ2-1, with 7 bases fitting TRBD2. The CDR3 contains 16 residues. J lost 6 bases, V lost 4 bases, and 12 bases had no gene match. Germline V lookup: CDR1 MDHEN, CDR2 SYDVKM. The CDR3 DNA reads as TGTGCCAGCAGTTCGTATTGGGAGGGCCTTATCAATGAGCAGTTCTTC. Protein sequence: CASSSYWEGLINEQFF.

V gene TRBV27 combines with J gene TRBJ1-1; D uncertain. Germline values: CDR1 MNHEY, CDR2 SMNVEV (reference sequence). The CDR3 is 15 amino acids. Trimming removed 5 bases from V and 1 base from J, with 14 bases in between. The CDR3: CASSPSQGSNTEAFF. The CDR3 DNA reads TGTGCCAGCAGTCCGTCGCAAGGGTCGAACACTGAAGCTTTCTTT.

The chain carries TRBV6-6 and TRBJ2-5; 7 bases line up with TRBD2. Germline assignment: CDR1 MNHNY and CDR2 SVGAGI (reference sequence). Trimming cost V 6 bases and J 1 base; bases outside gene matches: 5. The CDR3 has 14 amino acids. CDR3 coding DNA: TGTGCCAGCAGGCGGGACTACTTCCAAGAGACCCAGTACTTC. Protein: CASRRDYFQETQYF.

The rearrangement links TRBV19 to TRBJ1-5; no reliable D call. V lost 1 base and J 6 bases, leaving 16 bases between the germline ends. The CDR3 loop spans 16 amino acids. CDR1 is LNHDA and CDR2 is SQIVND in the germline V gene (reference sequence). The CDR3 spells CASSIGGGLGGQPQHF. CDR3 DNA sequence: TGTGCCAGTAGTATAGGGGGAGGGCTGGGCGGTCAGCCCCAGCATTTT.

The CDR3 sequence: CAKRRDCYNEQFF. DNA for the CDR3: TGTGCCAAGCGCCGGGACTGTTACAATGAGCAGTTCTTC. This chain uses TRBV27 with TRBJ2-1, with a weak D call TRBD2 (6 bases). The germline V gene has CDR1 MNHEY and CDR2 SMNVEV (reference sequence). The V end was cut by 10 bases, the J end by 4 bases, with 14 bases between. This CDR3 spans 13 amino acids.

The V gene is TRBV28, the J gene TRBJ2-2, with D possibly TRBD2 on 5 matching bases. V lost 6 bases, J lost 3 bases, and 14 bases lay in between. Germline V gene data show CDR1 as MDHEN and CDR2 as SYDVKM. The CDR3 has 15 residues. The CDR3, as DNA: TGTGCCAGCAGCCCCTCGGGCGGGTACACCGGGGAGCTGTTTTTT. Amino acids: CASSPSGGYTGELFF.

The V gene is TRBV28, the J gene TRBJ1-5, with TRBD1 matching over 9 bases. The CDR3 is 15 amino acids. Germline values: CDR1 MDHEN, CDR2 SYDVKM. V was pared by 7 bases and J by 5 bases, with 9 bases of the junction left unmatched. CDR3: CASKHWDRDDQPQHF. CDR3 DNA: TGTGCCAGCAAGCACTGGGACAGGGATGATCAGCCCCAGCATTTT.

This clone has just a few counts. The rearrangement joins TRBV4-3 to TRBJ2-1, with TRBD2 matching 13 bases. V trimming: 2 bases; J trimming: 9 bases; junction bases outside the gene matches: 7. This CDR3 has 16 amino acids. Germline V gene data show CDR1 as LGHNA and CDR2 as YSLEER. The CDR3 region is CASSQWTSGGGGEQFF. CDR3 nucleotides: TGCGCCAGCAGCCAATGGACTAGCGGGGGAGGAGGTGAGCAGTTCTTC.

This chain uses TRBV9 with TRBJ2-5; perhaps TRBD1 as D (7 bases). The CDR3 covers 16 residues. Germline V gene sequence: CDR1 SGDLS, CDR2 YYNGEE. Trimming took 6 bases from V and 2 from J, leaving 20 bases between them. The CDR3 DNA reads as TGTGCCAGCAACTCATACCCAGGGGGGAATCAAGAGACCCAGTACTTC. Its protein is CASNSYPGGNQETQYF.

The chain uses TRBV5-8 and TRBJ2-5, with D tentatively TRBD1 or TRBD2 (5 bases each). This CDR3 spans 14 amino acids. Trimming pared 4 bases from V and 5 bases from J, leaving 15 bases between. Looked up from germline, CDR1 is SGHTS and CDR2 is YDEGEE. The CDR3 bases are TGTGCCAGCAGCCCGGGGACCAACCTCGAGACCCAGTACTTC. It specifies CASSPGTNLETQYF.

The rearrangement links TRBV19 to TRBJ1-2, with D possibly being TRBD1 (6 bases). Trimming removed 7 bases from V and 1 base from J, with 19 bases in between. CDR1 and CDR2 (germline): LNHDA, SQIVND (reference sequence). The CDR3 runs 16 residues. This CDR3 is CASTARGAALNYGYTF. The CDR3 DNA follows: TGTGCCAGTACCGCCCGGGGGGCCGCCCTTAACTATGGCTACACCTTC.

The CDR3 loop reads CASSSRGPNEQYF. For the CDR3, the DNA is TGTGCCAGCAGCTCCCGGGGGCCCAACGAGCAGTACTTC. The rearrangement joins TRBV7-9 to TRBJ2-7; D is tentatively TRBD1 or TRBD2 (6 bases each). Germline CDR1 reads SEHNR; CDR2 reads FQNEAQ (reference sequence). Between the trimmed V and J ends, which lost 4 bases and 5 bases, there was a span of 12 bases. This CDR3 is 13 amino acids long.

This clone came up a few times. The chain joins TRBV5-1 to TRBJ1-4, with 7 bases matching TRBD1. Germline CDR1 is SGHRS and CDR2 is YFSETQ. Losses at the gene ends were 0 bases for V and 7 bases for J; bases not matched to a gene: 3. The CDR3 length is 14 residues. The CDR3 nucleotides read TGCGCCAGCAGCTTGGGACAGGGTACTGAAAAACTGTTTTTT. Its translation is CASSLGQGTEKLFF.

The gene calls are TRBV7-2 and TRBJ2-6; a possible D gene is TRBD1 (6 bases). There are 19 residues in the CDR3. The V and J ends lost 4 bases and 5 bases respectively, with 24 bases between them. Germline V gives CDR1 SGHTA, CDR2 FQGNSA. CDR3 loop: CASSSMARGHLVRANVLTF. In DNA form, the CDR3 reads TGTGCCAGCAGCTCCATGGCCAGGGGACACCTTGTTAGGGCCAACGTCCTGACTTTC.

This chain connects TRBV11-2 to TRBJ2-4; tentatively, D is TRBD1 or TRBD2 (7 bases each). The CDR3 is 18 residues long. Trimming shortened V by 4 bases and J by 0 bases, and 19 bases separated the two germline ends. CDR1 is SGHAT, CDR2 FQNNGV, per germline. This chain's CDR3 is CASSWGGTQGLAKNIQYF. The CDR3 nucleotides read TGTGCCAGCAGCTGGGGGGGTACACAGGGGTTAGCCAAAAACATTCAGTACTTC.

The chain couples TRBV7-3 to TRBJ1-2; D is unclear. V was trimmed by 2 bases and J by 2 bases, leaving 6 bases between them. This CDR3 region has 13 residues. Germline V gene data show CDR1 as SGHTA and CDR2 as FQGTGA. As DNA, the CDR3 is TGTGCCAGCAGCTTAGGAGGAAACTATGGCTACACCTTC. Residues: CASSLGGNYGYTF.